A selection of T cell receptor beta chains follows, all from one sample in a study of cytomegalovirus exposure and HLA in healthy donors. Profiled with immunoSEQ multiplex PCR; TCRdb holds only in-frame clones, not every one. The table shows fewer than 150,000 clones, with 70% to 80% occurring only once. Sequenced input: PBMCs. All receptors derive from a woman in her fifties or sixties in good health and CMV-seropositive. Each CDR3 is given with its conserved first and last residue. A D gene is named only where the DNA matches it firmly. Size tells how often a clone was seen (once, few, many) or the class of an expanded clone, and some rows leave it out.

j_call: TRBJ2-7
d_call: TRBD2
v_call: TRBV28
clone_size: -
cdr3_nt: TGTGCCAGCAGTACCGGACTAGGGCAGCAGTACTTC
cdr3_aa: CASSTGLGQQYF

j_call: TRBJ2-5
d_call: -
v_call: TRBV9
clone_size: -
cdr3_nt: TGTGCCAGCAGCGTAGGTGCCTCCTCAGTCCAGGAGGCCCAGTACTTC
cdr3_aa: CASSVGASSVQEAQYF

j_call: TRBJ2-7
d_call: -
v_call: TRBV25-1
clone_size: -
cdr3_nt: TGTGCCAGCAGTAAGCAGGGGGGCTACGAGCAGTACTTC
cdr3_aa: CASSKQGGYEQYF

j_call: TRBJ2-1
d_call: -
v_call: TRBV4-3
clone_size: -
cdr3_nt: TGCGCCAGCAGCCAAGACAGCGGGCCAGGGAGGAATGAGCAGTTCTTC
cdr3_aa: CASSQDSGPGRNEQFF

j_call: TRBJ1-4
d_call: -
v_call: TRBV4-1
clone_size: -
cdr3_nt: TGCGCCAGCAGTTCAACAGGGAGAGATGAAAAACTGTTTTTT
cdr3_aa: CASSSTGRDEKLFF

j_call: TRBJ2-1
d_call: TRBD2
v_call: TRBV10-3
clone_size: -
cdr3_nt: TGTGCCATCAGTGATGCAGGGACTAGCGATGAGCAGTTCTTC
cdr3_aa: CAISDAGTSDEQFF

j_call: TRBJ2-1
d_call: -
v_call: TRBV7-7
clone_size: few
cdr3_nt: TGTGCCAGCAGCTTGGGACTGGCTTCCTACAATGAGCAGTTCTTC
cdr3_aa: CASSLGLASYNEQFF

j_call: TRBJ2-3
d_call: -
v_call: TRBV2
clone_size: -
cdr3_nt: TGTGCCAGCAGTGCCCTTGGGGGCGATACGCAGTATTTT
cdr3_aa: CASSALGGDTQYF

j_call: TRBJ2-7
d_call: -
v_call: TRBV7-2
clone_size: -
cdr3_nt: TGTGCCAGCAGCTTAACCGGCGAGCAGTACTTC
cdr3_aa: CASSLTGEQYF

j_call: TRBJ1-4
d_call: -
v_call: TRBV19
clone_size: -
cdr3_nt: TGTGCCAGTAGTATGCAAGCGACAGAAAATGAAAAACTGTTTTTT
cdr3_aa: CASSMQATENEKLFF

j_call: TRBJ2-3
d_call: -
v_call: TRBV5-1
clone_size: -
cdr3_nt: TGCGCCAGCAGCCGAGGGACATCAAGCACAGATACGCAGTATTTT
cdr3_aa: CASSRGTSSTDTQYF

j_call: TRBJ1-3
d_call: -
v_call: TRBV13
clone_size: -
cdr3_nt: TGTGCCAGCCGGTCTCCGGGAAACACCATATATTTT
cdr3_aa: CASRSPGNTIYF

j_call: TRBJ1-5
d_call: -
v_call: TRBV27
clone_size: -
cdr3_nt: TGTGCCAGCAGTGGGCAGGGCGGCAATCAGCCCCAGCATTTT
cdr3_aa: CASSGQGGNQPQHF

j_call: TRBJ1-1
d_call: -
v_call: TRBV2
clone_size: -
cdr3_nt: TGTGCCAGCAGACGGAATTCCGGCTCCGGGACAACAAAAGAAGCTTTCTTT
cdr3_aa: CASRRNSGSGTTKEAFF

j_call: TRBJ1-1
d_call: -
v_call: TRBV2
clone_size: -
cdr3_nt: TGTGCCAGCAGTCACCAGAAGAACACTGAAGCTTTCTTT
cdr3_aa: CASSHQKNTEAFF

j_call: TRBJ2-7
d_call: TRBD1
v_call: TRBV5-1
clone_size: -
cdr3_nt: TGCGCCAGCAGCTTGCAGACAGGGGGCCTCTACGAGCAGTACTTC
cdr3_aa: CASSLQTGGLYEQYF

j_call: TRBJ2-1
d_call: TRBD1
v_call: TRBV6-5
clone_size: few
cdr3_nt: TGTGCCAGCAGGCTAACAGGGGCGGTTAATGAGCAGTTCTTC
cdr3_aa: CASRLTGAVNEQFF

j_call: TRBJ1-1
d_call: TRBD1
v_call: TRBV6-1
clone_size: -
cdr3_nt: TGTGCCAGCAGTTTCAGGGGGCGAGAGGACACTGAAGCTTTCTTT
cdr3_aa: CASSFRGREDTEAFF

j_call: TRBJ2-5
d_call: TRBD2
v_call: TRBV11-3
clone_size: -
cdr3_nt: TGTGCCAGCAGCTTAGGGACTAGGGAGACCCAGTACTTC
cdr3_aa: CASSLGTRETQYF

j_call: TRBJ2-7
d_call: -
v_call: TRBV19
clone_size: -
cdr3_nt: TGTGCCAGTAAATCACAGGGCTACGAGCAGTACTTC
cdr3_aa: CASKSQGYEQYF

j_call: TRBJ1-1
d_call: -
v_call: TRBV29-1
clone_size: few
cdr3_nt: TGCAGCGTACTACAGGGGAACACTGAAGCTTTCTTT
cdr3_aa: CSVLQGNTEAFF

j_call: TRBJ2-7
d_call: -
v_call: TRBV7-8
clone_size: -
cdr3_nt: TGTGCCAGCAGGTCGACAGGGAGGTCCTACGAGCAGTACTTC
cdr3_aa: CASRSTGRSYEQYF

j_call: TRBJ2-2
d_call: -
v_call: TRBV27
clone_size: -
cdr3_nt: TGTGCCAGCAGGCTGAAGCGTACAGGAATCACCGGGGAGCTGTTTTTT
cdr3_aa: CASRLKRTGITGELFF

j_call: TRBJ2-7
d_call: -
v_call: TRBV10-3
clone_size: few
cdr3_nt: TGTGCCATCAGTGAGGGACAGATCTCCTACGAGCAGTACTTC
cdr3_aa: CAISEGQISYEQYF

j_call: TRBJ2-3
d_call: TRBD2
v_call: TRBV7-6
clone_size: -
cdr3_nt: TGTGCCAGCAGCTTAGCTTGGCTAGCGGGAGGGCCGAAAACAGATACGCAGTATTTT
cdr3_aa: CASSLAWLAGGPKTDTQYF

j_call: TRBJ1-1
d_call: -
v_call: TRBV9
clone_size: once
cdr3_nt: TGTGCCAGCAGCGCCCCCGGGGGGAACACTGAAGCTTTCTTT
cdr3_aa: CASSAPGGNTEAFF

j_call: TRBJ2-7
d_call: -
v_call: TRBV2
clone_size: few
cdr3_nt: TGTGCCAGCAGTGAAGGGTTCAGGGCTGCTCTCGAGCAGTACTTC
cdr3_aa: CASSEGFRAALEQYF

j_call: TRBJ1-1
d_call: -
v_call: TRBV6-6
clone_size: once
cdr3_nt: TGTGCCAGCAGTCGACAGAATATGAACACTGAAGCTTTCTTT
cdr3_aa: CASSRQNMNTEAFF

j_call: TRBJ1-1
d_call: -
v_call: TRBV29-1
clone_size: -
cdr3_nt: TGCAGCGTTGAGCCGGGAGCAGAAGCTTTCTTT
cdr3_aa: CSVEPGAEAFF

j_call: TRBJ1-5
d_call: TRBD1
v_call: TRBV6-6
clone_size: -
cdr3_nt: TGTGCCAGCAGTCCGGGGACAGGGAGACGTCAGCCCCAGCATTTT
cdr3_aa: CASSPGTGRRQPQHF

j_call: TRBJ2-2
d_call: TRBD1
v_call: TRBV5-4
clone_size: -
cdr3_nt: TGTGCCAGCAGCGTCCCGGGACAGGCTTCGAACACCGGGGAGCTGTTTTTT
cdr3_aa: CASSVPGQASNTGELFF

j_call: TRBJ2-7
d_call: TRBD1
v_call: TRBV7-2
clone_size: -
cdr3_nt: TGTGCCAGCACCATATCCCGGGACAGGGCCTACGAGCAGTACTTC
cdr3_aa: CASTISRDRAYEQYF

j_call: TRBJ1-6
d_call: -
v_call: TRBV6-1
clone_size: -
cdr3_nt: TGTGCCGGAGGAGAAAGCTCCTATAATTCACCCCTCCACTTT
cdr3_aa: CAGGESSYNSPLHF

j_call: TRBJ2-1
d_call: -
v_call: TRBV4-3
clone_size: once
cdr3_nt: TGCGCCAGCAGCCGACCCGGGGGTTCCTACAATGAGCAGTTCTTC
cdr3_aa: CASSRPGGSYNEQFF

j_call: TRBJ2-5
d_call: TRBD1
v_call: TRBV6-6
clone_size: -
cdr3_nt: TGTGCCAGCCGCGAGACAGGGGAAGAGACCCAGTACTTC
cdr3_aa: CASRETGEETQYF

j_call: TRBJ1-1
d_call: TRBD1
v_call: TRBV10-1
clone_size: once
cdr3_nt: TGCGCCAGCAGTGAAGGGACAGGGAAAGAGAACACTGAAGCTTTCTTT
cdr3_aa: CASSEGTGKENTEAFF

j_call: TRBJ1-4
d_call: -
v_call: TRBV7-9
clone_size: -
cdr3_nt: TGTGCCAGCAGCTTAAAGGCGGGGCTAAGGAATGAAAAACTGTTTTTT
cdr3_aa: CASSLKAGLRNEKLFF

j_call: TRBJ1-5
d_call: TRBD1
v_call: TRBV28
clone_size: -
cdr3_nt: TGTGCCAGCAGACCCGGACAGGGAGCATCTCAGCCCCAGCATTTT
cdr3_aa: CASRPGQGASQPQHF

j_call: TRBJ2-3
d_call: -
v_call: TRBV5-6
clone_size: -
cdr3_nt: TGTGCCAGCAGCTTGAGACTAGGAGGCGCAGATACGCAGTATTTT
cdr3_aa: CASSLRLGGADTQYF

j_call: TRBJ2-3
d_call: -
v_call: TRBV4-1
clone_size: -
cdr3_nt: TGCGCCAGCAGCCAAGGCCCAAGCGGGCCTAGCACAGATACGCAGTATTTT
cdr3_aa: CASSQGPSGPSTDTQYF

j_call: TRBJ1-5
d_call: TRBD1
v_call: TRBV7-9
clone_size: few
cdr3_nt: TGTGCCAGCAGCTCTGACAGGGGGCGAGTGAGCAATCAGCCCCAGCATTTT
cdr3_aa: CASSSDRGRVSNQPQHF

j_call: TRBJ1-2
d_call: -
v_call: TRBV18
clone_size: -
cdr3_nt: TGTGCCAGCTCACCTGGGACATCTACATCGCCTAACTATGGCTACACCTTC
cdr3_aa: CASSPGTSTSPNYGYTF

j_call: TRBJ2-7
d_call: -
v_call: TRBV5-6
clone_size: -
cdr3_nt: TGTGCCAGCAGCCTTTCTAGCGCCTACGAGCAGTACTTC
cdr3_aa: CASSLSSAYEQYF

j_call: TRBJ2-3
d_call: TRBD2
v_call: TRBV9
clone_size: -
cdr3_nt: TGTGCCAGCAGCGGCACAAGACTAGCGGGGTTCACAGATACGCAGTATTTT
cdr3_aa: CASSGTRLAGFTDTQYF

j_call: TRBJ1-3
d_call: -
v_call: TRBV5-4
clone_size: few
cdr3_nt: TGTGCCAGCAGCTTGGCGGGGGGTTTCTCTGGAAACACCATATATTTT
cdr3_aa: CASSLAGGFSGNTIYF

j_call: TRBJ1-2
d_call: TRBD1
v_call: TRBV4-2
clone_size: -
cdr3_nt: TGTGCCAGCAGCCAAGAATTGACAGGGGGCTTCAACTATGGCTACACCTTC
cdr3_aa: CASSQELTGGFNYGYTF

j_call: TRBJ1-6
d_call: TRBD1
v_call: TRBV5-1
clone_size: -
cdr3_nt: TGCGCCAGCAGCTTGTACCCCGAGGGGACCAGCTCAGGGGGTAATTCACCCCTCCACTTT
cdr3_aa: CASSLYPEGTSSGGNSPLHF

j_call: TRBJ1-2
d_call: -
v_call: TRBV28
clone_size: -
cdr3_nt: TGTGCCAGCAGTTTACAGGATAACTATGGCTACACCTTC
cdr3_aa: CASSLQDNYGYTF

j_call: TRBJ1-1
d_call: -
v_call: TRBV5-1
clone_size: few
cdr3_nt: TGCGCCAGCTCGAAATCAAACAGGGAGAACACTGAAGCTTTCTTT
cdr3_aa: CASSKSNRENTEAFF

j_call: TRBJ1-4
d_call: TRBD1
v_call: TRBV13
clone_size: few
cdr3_nt: TGTGCCAGCAGCTCCCGGGACAGCGCACTGTTTTTT
cdr3_aa: CASSSRDSALFF

j_call: TRBJ2-7
d_call: TRBD1
v_call: TRBV14
clone_size: few
cdr3_nt: TGTGCCAGCAGCCCCGGACAGGGGCCCTACGAGCAGTACTTC
cdr3_aa: CASSPGQGPYEQYF

j_call: TRBJ2-5
d_call: -
v_call: TRBV5-4
clone_size: -
cdr3_nt: TGTGCCAGCAGCTCCGGACAGAAGTACCAAGAGACCCAGTACTTC
cdr3_aa: CASSSGQKYQETQYF

j_call: TRBJ2-5
d_call: TRBD1
v_call: TRBV4-3
clone_size: -
cdr3_nt: TGCGCCAGCAGCCGATCGACAGGGGTAGAGACCCAGTACTTC
cdr3_aa: CASSRSTGVETQYF